The text below deals with one T cell receptor (beta chain). The repertoire was sequenced with immunoSEQ multiplex PCR; TCRdb's copy has only in-frame clones and lacks some. The sample consists of roughly 64,000 clones, roughly 89% of them appearing once. This specimen belongs to a study of T cell changes during pregnancy in multiple sclerosis. The CDR3 sequence is 13 residues long. Germline V gene sequence: CDR1 MNHEY, CDR2 SVGAGI. The V segment lost 5 bases and the J segment 5 bases; nucleotides outside the gene matches: 6. Sample: peripheral blood, taken in the second trimester of pregnancy. The V and J genes are TRBV6-5 and TRBJ2-7, with TRBD1 identical over 7 bases. This sequence originates from a female donor with multiple sclerosis, enrolled in a pregnancy study. The CDR3 bases are TGTGCCAGCAGTAAAACGACAGGGCACGAGCAGTACTTC. Encoded protein: CASSKTTGHEQYF.